The 31 T cell receptor beta chains reported below all come from one sample, sequenced in a study of blood T cells in healthy people across ages. With a J-beta primer mix and a sample-barcoded 5' primer, a second PCR ran roughly 6 to 11 cycles. MiXCR, applied by TCRdb to the 5' RACE reads, yields one record per CDR3 protein. The repertoire holds under 700,000 distinct CDR3 sequences, with less than 25% as singletons. These same data were also listed under a study on T cells of mothers and their children.

The source material was blood. Every receptor here comes from a boy younger than 18 in good health.

This chain uses TRBV15 with TRBJ2-4; 12 bases map to TRBD1. CDR3 size: 14 residues. V was pared by 5 bases and J by 9 bases, with 5 bases of the junction left unmatched. Germline assignment: CDR1 LNHNV and CDR2 YYDKDF (reference sequence). For the CDR3, the DNA is TGTGCCACCAGCGGGGACAGGGGGCCTTTCATTCAGTACTTC. Protein: CATSGDRGPFIQYF. Drawing the rest from reference TRBV15 and TRBJ2-4, the complete variable domain is DAMVIQNPRYQVTQFGKPVTLSCSQTLNHNVMYWYQQKSSQAPKLLFHYYDKDFNNEADTPDNFQSRRPNTSFCFLDIRSPGLGDTAMYLCATSGDRGPFIQYFGAGTRLSVL.

The chain recombines TRBV20-1 with TRBJ2-1; 11 bases agree with TRBD2. V was pared by 3 bases and J by 0 bases, with 7 bases of the junction left unmatched. This CDR3 region has 17 residues. The V gene's germline CDR1 is DFQATT and CDR2 SNEGSKA (reference sequence). The DNA of the CDR3 is TGCAGTGCTAGGGGACTAGCGGCTAGAAACTCCTACAATGAGCAGTTCTTC. The encoded protein is CSARGLAARNSYNEQFF.

This clonotype has a handful of counts. The gene calls are TRBV7-9 and TRBJ1-4; 7 bases map to TRBD1. After removal of 2 bases from V and 8 bases from J, the junction contained 8 bases not matched to a gene. The CDR3 sequence is 15 residues long. Germline values: CDR1 SEHNR, CDR2 FQNEAQ (reference sequence). CDR3 DNA: TGTGCCAGCAGCTTAAAAGGGGGCGCTGGGGAAAAACTGTTTTTT. Amino acid sequence: CASSLKGGAGEKLFF.

Comment on this clonotype: Since the CDR3 does not end with the conserved phenylalanine or tryptophan, this likely comes from a read error. V usage is TRBV10-3 and J usage is TRBJ1-6; no clear D gene. Looked up from germline, CDR1 is ENHRY and CDR2 is SYGVKD. The CDR3 covers 15 residues. The V gene lost 8 bases and the J gene lost 3 bases, with 14 bases spanning the gap. CDR3 amino acids: CAISPDGFYNSPLHS. The CDR3 nucleotides are TGTGCCATCTCGCCGGACGGATTCTATAATTCACCCCTCCACTCT.

This clonotype was recorded a few times. Here the CDR3 reads CSVEGQGSYNEQFF. CDR3 nucleotides: TGCAGCGTTGAAGGACAGGGTTCCTACAATGAGCAGTTCTTC. This chain links TRBV29-1 with TRBJ2-1; 7 bases align to TRBD1. V gave up 1 base and J gave up 1 base; unmatched junction bases: 1. Germline-derived CDR1 and CDR2 are SQVTM and ANQGSEA. CDR3 length equals 14 residues.

The chain employs TRBV20-1 and TRBJ2-1; D gene uncertain. The CDR3 is 16 amino acids. V gave up 3 bases and J gave up 6 bases, with 21 bases separating them. Per germline, CDR1 DFQATT and CDR2 SNEGSKA (reference sequence). This chain's CDR3 is CSASGFGSSQGNEQFF. In DNA form, the CDR3 reads TGCAGTGCTAGCGGTTTTGGGTCCAGCCAAGGCAATGAGCAGTTCTTC.

This chain uses TRBV28 with TRBJ2-7; D gene uncertain. The CDR3 is 12 residues long. Germline V gene sequence: CDR1 MDHEN, CDR2 SYDVKM. The V end lost 4 bases, the J end lost 6 bases, and 10 bases lay between the germline ends. CDR3 in DNA: TGTGCCAGCAGTTACGGCCTGTTCGAGCAGTACGTC. This gives the protein CASSYGLFEQYV.

Points on this clonotype: It may be a read error: a sequence one base away is much more abundant. The chain joins TRBV4-3 to TRBJ2-3; 8 nucleotides match TRBD2. Germline-derived CDR1 and CDR2 are LGHNA and YSLEER. There are 15 residues in the CDR3. J lost 2 bases, V lost 1 base, and 2 bases had no gene match. The CDR3 DNA sequence: TGCGCCAGCAGCCAAGGCGGGGGGACCACAGATACGCAGTATTTT. Protein sequence: CASSQGGGTTDTQYF.

This chain joins TRBV27 and TRBJ2-6; 8 bases fit TRBD1. Germline CDR1 MNHEY, CDR2 SMNVEV (reference sequence). The CDR3 contains 15 residues. V lost 5 bases to trimming and J lost 1 base; unmatched junction nucleotides: 1. CDR3 sequence (DNA): TGTGCCAGCAGTCACAGGGGGTCTGGGGCCAACGTCCTGACTTTC. Translation: CASSHRGSGANVLTF.

This clonotype was observed a handful of times. The chain joins TRBV5-5 to TRBJ1-1; no clear D gene. Per the germline V gene, CDR1 is SGHKS and CDR2 is YYEKEE (reference sequence). CDR3 length: 15 residues. The ends were cut back, 4 bases at V and 1 base at J, with 14 bases in the middle. For the CDR3, the DNA is TGTGCCAGCAGCCGGTCCGGATGGGGGAACACTGAAGCTTTCTTT. Translating gives CASSRSGWGNTEAFF.

This clonotype was counted a few times. The chain carries TRBV20-1 and TRBJ2-7, with no clear D. The germline CDR1 and CDR2 sequences are DFQATT and SNEGSKA (reference sequence). The ends were cut back, 0 bases at V and 2 bases at J, with 14 bases in the middle. There are 15 residues in the CDR3. CDR3 in DNA: TGCAGTGCTAGAGATCCCGCGGCTAGTCCCTACGAGCAGTACTTC. Its translation: CSARDPAASPYEQYF.

This clonotype has only a few counts. J is TRBJ2-2 and V is TRBV19, with 9 positions matching TRBD1. This CDR3 has 15 residues. Germline V lookup: CDR1 LNHDA, CDR2 SQIVND (reference sequence). Germline trimming cut 3 bases from V and 4 bases from J; bases unmatched to any gene: 3. The chain's CDR3 is CASSMGQGGTGELFF. The CDR3 DNA reads TGTGCCAGTAGTATGGGACAGGGTGGCACCGGGGAGCTGTTTTTT.

This rearrangement joins TRBV7-2 to TRBJ1-6; D possibly corresponds to TRBD1 (5 bases). Trimming left V 3 bases short and J 0 bases short, with 12 bases between. CDR1 and CDR2 (germline): SGHTA, FQGNSA. The CDR3 length is 17 residues. The CDR3 loop is CASSFTAGGSYNSPLHF. CDR3 nucleotides: TGTGCCAGCAGCTTCACCGCCGGGGGCTCCTATAATTCACCCCTCCACTTT. The whole variable domain, remainder taken from reference TRBV7-2 and TRBJ1-6, is GAGVSQSPSNKVTEKGKDVELRCDPISGHTALYWYRQSLGQGLEFLIYFQGNSAPDKSGLPSDRFSAERTGGSVSTLTIQRTQQEDSAVYLCASSFTAGGSYNSPLHFGNGTRLTVT.

The V gene is TRBV7-8, the J gene TRBJ1-2; a weak D match, TRBD1 (6 bases). Between the trimmed V and J ends, which lost 1 base and 3 bases, there was a span of 12 bases. Germline V CDR1 and CDR2: SGHVS, FQNEAQ. The CDR3 spans 15 residues. This CDR3 reads CASSLGGGRDYGYTF. The CDR3 nucleotides read TGTGCCAGCAGCTTAGGTGGGGGGCGGGACTATGGCTACACCTTC.

The CDR3 sequence is CAISEKSGVDNEQFF. The CDR3 bases are TGTGCCATCAGTGAGAAATCGGGAGTGGACAATGAGCAGTTCTTC. This chain links TRBV10-3 with TRBJ2-5; TRBD2 is a possible D gene (6 bases). The closer fit of TRBJ2-1 to the DNA end suggests the J call may be wrong. Per the germline V gene, CDR1 is ENHRY and CDR2 is SYGVKD. The CDR3 has 15 amino acids.

This clonotype was recorded many times. The rearrangement uses TRBV15 and TRBJ2-5; 11 positions match TRBD1. The junction had 9 bases not matched to a gene; V was cut back by 7 bases and J by 5 bases. CDR1 and CDR2 (germline): LNHNV, YYDKDF (reference sequence). CDR3 length equals 15 residues. CDR3 coding DNA: TGTGCCACCAACCGTGGACAGGGGGCTAGGGAGACCCAGTACTTC. The encoded protein is CATNRGQGARETQYF.

The V and J genes are TRBV18 and TRBJ2-7, with D possibly matching TRBD2 (6 bases). The V gene lost 0 bases and the J gene lost 0 bases, with 12 bases spanning the gap. From germline, CDR1 is KGHSH and CDR2 LQKENI. The CDR3 runs 16 residues. The CDR3 DNA follows: TGTGCCAGCTCACCACCGGTTCTGGGAGGCTCCTACGAGCAGTACTTC. Its translation is CASSPPVLGGSYEQYF. The full variable domain, its missing parts supplied by reference TRBV18 and TRBJ2-7, is NAGVMQNPRHLVRRRGQEARLRCSPMKGHSHVYWYRQLPEEGLKFMVYLQKENIIDESGMPKERFSAEFPKEGPSILRIQQVVRGDSAAYFCASSPPVLGGSYEQYFGPGTRLTVT.

The V and J genes are TRBV12-3 or TRBV12-4 and TRBJ1-2, with TRBD1 matching 9 bases. The CDR3 sequence is 14 residues long. V shed 5 bases and J 6 bases; nucleotides not matched to a gene: 7. For the CDR3, the DNA is TGTGCCAGCAGTCTGGACAGGGGTGTCGATGGCTACACCTTC. As protein: CASSLDRGVDGYTF.

This clonotype was observed once. The chain combines TRBV12-3 or TRBV12-4 with TRBJ1-2, with 7 bases matching TRBD1. V shed 8 bases and J 4 bases; nucleotides not matched to a gene: 10. The CDR3 length is 14 residues. CDR3 DNA: TGTGCCAGCGTTGGAGGGGGCGCAGGCTATGGCTACACCTTC. Its translation is CASVGGGAGYGYTF.

This clonotype was detected only a few times. V is TRBV4-3 and J is TRBJ1-5; D uncertain. CDR1 is LGHNA, CDR2 YSLEER, per germline. The V end was cut by 0 bases, the J end by 6 bases, with 6 bases between. The CDR3 totals 13 residues. The CDR3 DNA follows: TGCGCCAGCAGCCAAGATCCACTTCAGCCCCAGCATTTT. As protein: CASSQDPLQPQHF.

This chain uses TRBV5-1 with TRBJ1-4; D is unresolved. Germline CDR1 reads SGHRS; CDR2 reads YFSETQ. Trimming shortened V by 5 bases and J by 6 bases, and 11 bases separated the two germline ends. The CDR3 is made up of 13 amino acids. Here the CDR3 DNA reads TGCGCCAGCAGGGAGTATCCTCATGAAAAACTGTTTTTT. Amino acids: CASREYPHEKLFF. The full variable domain, in which reference TRBV5-1 and TRBJ1-4 provide the parts outside the CDR3, is KAGVTQTPRYLIKTRGQQVTLSCSPISGHRSVSWYQQTPGQGLQFLFEYFSETQRNKGNFPGRFSGRQFSNSRSEMNVSTLELGDSALYLCASREYPHEKLFFGSGTQLSVL.

The chain is built from TRBV29-1 and TRBJ1-2; 9 bases map to TRBD1. After removal of 6 bases from V and 5 bases from J, the junction contained 10 bases not matched to a gene. This CDR3 is built from 14 residues. The germline V gene has CDR1 SQVTM and CDR2 ANQGSEA. In DNA form, the CDR3 reads TGCAGCGTCGACAAGTCCGGGACAGGGTATGGCTACACCTTC. The encoded protein is CSVDKSGTGYGYTF.

The chain links TRBV7-2 to TRBJ2-5, with 7 bases that match TRBD1. The J call could be wrong; TRBJ2-7 is a better fit for the DNA end. There are 14 residues in the CDR3. Germline assignment: CDR1 SGHTA and CDR2 FQGNSA. CDR3 amino acids: CASTLRGGPYEQYF. In DNA, the CDR3 is TGTGCCAGCACCCTTCGAGGGGGCCCCTACGAGCAGTACTTC.

This clonotype has just a few counts. The CDR3 DNA reads TGTGCCAGCAGTTTATCACCCGGGTTCGACATTCAGTACTTC. Protein sequence: CASSLSPGFDIQYF. V is TRBV27 and J is TRBJ2-4; D gene uncertain. Germline loops: CDR1 MNHEY, CDR2 SMNVEV (reference sequence). V lost 0 bases and J 8 bases, leaving 11 bases between the germline ends. The length of the CDR3 is 14 residues.

The chain couples TRBV7-9 to TRBJ2-5, with TRBD2 matching over 12 bases. This CDR3 has 16 residues. Trimming cost V 4 bases and J 2 bases; bases outside gene matches: 5. In germline, CDR1 is SEHNR, CDR2 FQNEAQ (reference sequence). The CDR3 protein is CASSSSSGGAQETQYF. The DNA of the CDR3 is TGTGCCAGCAGCTCGTCTAGCGGGGGGGCACAAGAGACCCAGTACTTC.

This chain links TRBV5-1 with TRBJ2-3; D is undetermined. The CDR3 has 13 residues. Germline V gene sequence: CDR1 SGHRS, CDR2 YFSETQ. V was clipped by 4 bases and J by 3 bases, with 9 bases between them. The CDR3, as DNA: TGCGCCAGCAGCACTATACAGACAGATACGCAGTATTTT. This translates into CASSTIQTDTQYF.

The J gene is TRBJ2-3, the V gene TRBV9; TRBD1 matches at 8 bases. The CDR3 spans 16 residues. The V gene end was trimmed by 3 bases and the J gene end by 4 bases; junction bases not matched to a gene: 10. Germline assignment: CDR1 SGDLS and CDR2 YYNGEE. The CDR3 DNA is TGTGCCAGCAGCGCGACGGACAGGGTGTTTCCAGATACGCAGTATTTT. Protein sequence: CASSATDRVFPDTQYF.

The rearrangement uses TRBV5-1 and TRBJ2-1; 8 bases are shared with TRBD2. CDR1 is SGHRS, CDR2 YFSETQ, per germline. V was clipped by 4 bases and J by 5 bases; unmatched bases: 14. The length of the CDR3 is 17 residues. CDR3 residues: CASSIPGLAQGDNEQFF. Here the CDR3 DNA reads TGCGCCAGCAGCATACCCGGACTAGCCCAAGGGGACAATGAGCAGTTCTTC.

This clonotype was counted between two and nine times. V and J are TRBV3-1 and TRBJ1-2; no firm D call. Trimming took off 1 base at V and 2 bases at J, with 11 bases between the two ends. CDR1 and CDR2 from the germline V gene are LGHDT and YNNKEL (reference sequence). The length of the CDR3 is 15 residues. In nucleotides, the CDR3 is TGTGCCAGCAGCCAAGGGATGGGTCCGAACTATGGCTACACCTTC. Its translation: CASSQGMGPNYGYTF.

The table lists this clonotype with many counts. This chain links TRBV21-1 with TRBJ2-5. TRBV21-1 is recorded as a pseudogene. The CDR3 totals 12 residues. The chain's CDR3 is CASSFPKETQYF. The CDR3, as DNA: TGTGCCAGCAGCTTTCCCAAAGAGACCCAGTACTTC.

A few counts support this clonotype. This chain joins TRBV27 and TRBJ1-2; 9 nucleotides line up with TRBD1. Germline V lookup: CDR1 MNHEY, CDR2 SMNVEV (reference sequence). V shed 5 bases and J 3 bases; nucleotides not matched to a gene: 10. The CDR3 consists of 16 residues. The CDR3 DNA is TGTGCCAGCAGTCCTCGTAGGACAGGGGACCACTATGGCTACACCTTC. Encoded protein: CASSPRRTGDHYGYTF.